This entry lists 27 T cell receptor beta chains sequenced from one sample in a study of early T cells in non-severe SARS-CoV-2 infection. TCRdb used MiXCR to reprocess the 5' RACE reads, holding one entry per CDR3 protein. The table lists approximately 30,000 distinct CDR3 sequences, about 7% of them singletons. The source material was whole blood, sampled at baseline. These receptors all come from an adult who was a healthcare worker with PCR-confirmed SARS-CoV-2 infection or an uninfected control (not recorded which).

This clonotype showed up many times. The chain recombines TRBV28 with TRBJ2-7; tentatively, D is TRBD2 (6 bases). With 6 bases removed from V and 4 bases from J, the gap between germline ends came to 19 bases. The CDR3 length is 15 residues. Looked up from germline, CDR1 is MDHEN and CDR2 is SYDVKM. CDR3 sequence: CASRGLGTGRYEQYF. In nucleotides, the CDR3 is TGTGCCAGCAGGGGGCTAGGGACTGGCAGATACGAGCAGTACTTC.

This clonotype was counted only a few times. V gene TRBV3-2 combines with J gene TRBJ1-1. TRBV3-2 is annotated as a pseudogene. The CDR3 contains 13 residues. The CDR3 loop is CASSAGGNTEAFF. CDR3 sequence (DNA): TGTGCCAGCAGCGCCGGTGGAAACACTGAAGCTTTCTTT.

The CDR3 region has the DNA TGCAGTGCTACGGACATTGGGAACACTGAAGCTTTCTTT. It translates to CSATDIGNTEAFF. The chain joins TRBV20-1 to TRBJ1-1; D may be TRBD1 (5 bases). Looked up from germline, CDR1 is DFQATT and CDR2 is SNEGSKA (reference sequence). The CDR3 contains 13 residues. Trimming removed 4 bases from V and 1 base from J, with 10 bases in between.

This clonotype was picked up many times. The gene calls are TRBV20-1 and TRBJ2-2, with no clear D. The CDR3 has 12 residues. Germline CDR1 DFQATT, CDR2 SNEGSKA (reference sequence). V gave up 3 bases and J gave up 7 bases, with 9 bases separating them. The CDR3 sequence is CSASHRDGELFF. CDR3 DNA: TGCAGTGCTAGCCATAGGGACGGGGAGCTGTTTTTT.

This clonotype was recorded many times. This chain joins TRBV10-2 and TRBJ2-1; no firm D call. The length of the CDR3 is 14 residues. The germline CDR1 and CDR2 sequences are WSHSY and SAAADI. V lost 4 bases and J 0 bases, leaving 7 bases between the germline ends. The CDR3 DNA reads TGCGCCAGCAGTGGTTCTAGCTCCTACAATGAGCAGTTCTTC. It codes for CASSGSSSYNEQFF.

This clonotype showed up just a few times. The chain carries TRBV12-3 or TRBV12-4 and TRBJ1-2; D unresolved. The V and J ends lost 6 bases and 0 bases respectively, with 8 bases between them. The CDR3 consists of 13 residues. The CDR3 region is CASSSTSNYGYTF. The CDR3 DNA reads TGTGCCAGCAGCTCGACTTCTAACTATGGCTACACCTTC.

A few counts support this clonotype. The chain couples TRBV9 to TRBJ2-1, with TRBD1 matching over 11 bases. V gave up 3 bases and J gave up 7 bases; unmatched junction bases: 9. Germline V gene data show CDR1 as SGDLS and CDR2 as YYNGEE. The CDR3 covers 16 residues. The CDR3 region has the DNA TGTGCCAGCAGCGCAGACGCCGGGACAGGGGGTAATGAGCAGTTCTTC. It is translated as CASSADAGTGGNEQFF.

This clonotype was picked up many times. The chain combines TRBV4-3 with TRBJ2-3, with 7 bases fitting TRBD1. The CDR3 sequence is 17 residues long. Germline-derived CDR1 and CDR2 are LGHNA and YSLEER. V dropped 3 bases and J dropped 2; count of bases not matched to a gene: 11. The CDR3 loop is CASSQNGFRGLTDTQYF. In nucleotides, the CDR3 is TGCGCCAGCAGCCAGAACGGGTTTAGGGGGCTCACAGATACGCAGTATTTT.

Many counts were recorded for this clonotype. The chain joins TRBV27 to TRBJ2-3, with D perhaps TRBD1 or TRBD2 (5 bases each). The CDR3 has 16 residues. The V and J ends lost 5 bases and 2 bases respectively, with 17 bases between them. Germline loops: CDR1 MNHEY, CDR2 SMNVEV (reference sequence). For the CDR3, the DNA is TGTGCCAGCAGTCCGGGGCAGGTTTCTTACACAGATACGCAGTATTTT. Translated, it gives CASSPGQVSYTDTQYF.

This clonotype was observed many times. The chain is built from TRBV5-4 and TRBJ1-6; unclear D gene. This CDR3 is built from 16 residues. Germline assignment: CDR1 SGHNT and CDR2 YYREEE (reference sequence). Trimming left V 4 bases short and J 8 bases short, with 19 bases between. As DNA, the CDR3 is TGTGCCAGCAGCCCCGAGTTACGGGTGGTGGATTCACCCCTCCACTTT. The encoded protein is CASSPELRVVDSPLHF.

This clonotype was detected many times. The rearrangement links TRBV12-3 or TRBV12-4 to TRBJ2-3, with 8 bases aligning to TRBD2. The trim removed 6 bases at V and 1 base at J, leaving 12 bases unmatched. This CDR3 region has 17 residues. DNA for the CDR3: TGTGCCAGCAGCCGAGGGGCTAGCGGGTTCCGCACAGATACGCAGTATTTT. It specifies CASSRGASGFRTDTQYF.

This clonotype was picked up many times. This chain links TRBV7-8 with TRBJ2-7, with D possibly being TRBD2 (5 bases). V was cut by 1 base and J by 2 bases, with 9 bases left in between. The CDR3 is 14 residues long. The V gene's germline CDR1 is SGHVS and CDR2 FQNEAQ. The CDR3 here is CASSLGSGAYEQYV. For the CDR3, the DNA is TGTGCCAGCAGCTTAGGATCCGGGGCCTACGAGCAGTACGTC.

This clonotype showed up just a few times. This sequence joins TRBV11-3 and TRBJ2-2; D gene uncertain. The CDR3 totals 12 residues. From germline, CDR1 is SGHNT and CDR2 YENEEA. Between the trimmed V and J ends, which lost 5 bases and 6 bases, there was a span of 7 bases. CDR3 DNA sequence: TGTGCCAGCAGCGCCCTAGCCGGGGAGCTGTTTTTT. Translation gives CASSALAGELFF.

This clonotype has just a few counts. The rearrangement joins TRBV9 to TRBJ2-3; a possible D gene is TRBD1 (5 bases). The CDR3 length is 15 residues. With 0 bases removed from V and 2 bases from J, the gap between germline ends came to 10 bases. Germline CDR1 SGDLS, CDR2 YYNGEE. CDR3 amino acids: CASSVEDTYTDTQYF. The CDR3 region has the DNA TGTGCCAGCAGCGTAGAGGACACCTACACAGATACGCAGTATTTT.

This clonotype has ten or more counts. CDR3 bases: TGCGCCAGCAGCTTGGCCCCAAGCGGGAGATCCTACAATGAGCAGTTCTTC. Its protein is CASSLAPSGRSYNEQFF. The gene calls are TRBV5-1 and TRBJ2-1; 8 bases agree with TRBD2. V gave up 0 bases and J gave up 1 base; unmatched junction bases: 6. The CDR3 runs to 17 residues. Germline V gene data show CDR1 as SGHRS and CDR2 as YFSETQ.

This clonotype was observed at least ten times. In nucleotides, the CDR3 is TGTGCCATCAAGGGACTAGCGGGAGGGCCAAGCTCCTACAATGAGCAGTTCTTC. It specifies CAIKGLAGGPSSYNEQFF. V usage is TRBV10-3 and J usage is TRBJ2-1; 16 bases fit TRBD2. This CDR3 is 18 amino acids long. CDR1 ENHRY and CDR2 SYGVKD come from the germline V gene. V lost 7 bases, J lost 0 bases, and 6 bases stayed unmatched.

A remark on this clonotype: A clone one base away is much larger, so this may be a read error. The rearrangement links TRBV19 to TRBJ2-2; D may be TRBD1 (6 bases). V lost 8 bases to trimming and J lost 6 bases, with 19 bases between them. The CDR3 length is 15 residues. Germline CDR1 and CDR2: LNHDA and SQIVND (reference sequence). Here the CDR3 reads CASGKGHGNAGELFF. The CDR3 bases are TGTGCCAGTGGGAAGGGACATGGCAATGCCGGGGAGCTGTTTTTT. The full variable domain, with the rest looked up from reference TRBV19 and TRBJ2-2, is DGGITQSPKYLFRKEGQNVTLSCEQNLNHDAMYWYRQDPGQGLRLIYYSQIVNDFQKGDIAEGYSVSREKKESFPLTVTSAQKNPTAFYLCASGKGHGNAGELFFGEGSRLTVL.

This clonotype showed up many times. The chain has TRBV20-1 and TRBJ1-1; TRBD1 matches at 7 bases. Germline-derived CDR1 and CDR2 are DFQATT and SNEGSKA (reference sequence). Trimming took 6 bases from V and 1 from J; bases not matched to a gene: 14. There are 16 residues in the CDR3. The CDR3 region is CSARGSVVGGNTEAFF. DNA of the CDR3: TGCAGTGCCAGGGGGTCAGTGGTCGGAGGGAACACTGAAGCTTTCTTT.

This clonotype has at least ten counts. The chain employs TRBV4-2 and TRBJ2-5; maybe TRBD1 (6 bases). Per germline, CDR1 LGHNA and CDR2 YNFKEQ. Trimming stripped 4 bases from V and 5 bases from J, with 17 bases between. The CDR3 extends over 15 amino acids. The CDR3 DNA sequence: TGTGCCAGCAGCCCCGGGACATCGGAAGGGGAGACCCAGTACTTC. It translates to CASSPGTSEGETQYF.

This clonotype was observed at least ten times. The V gene is TRBV18, the J gene TRBJ2-3; 7 nucleotides agree with TRBD1. Germline values: CDR1 KGHSH, CDR2 LQKENI. The CDR3 loop spans 14 amino acids. J gave up 2 bases and V 2 bases, and 1 base lay outside the gene matches. CDR3 loop: CASSPGTDTDTQYF. CDR3 nucleotide sequence: TGTGCCAGCTCACCAGGGACAGACACAGATACGCAGTATTTT.

CDR3 region: CASRPDSPMGNTEAFF. DNA of the CDR3: TGTGCCAGCCGCCCGGACAGCCCGATGGGGAACACTGAAGCTTTCTTT. The rearrangement joins TRBV11-3 to TRBJ1-1, with D maybe TRBD1 (6 bases). The ends were cut back, 8 bases at V and 1 base at J, with 20 bases in the middle. The CDR3 covers 16 residues. The germline gives CDR1 SGHNT, CDR2 YENEEA.

The chain employs TRBV6-4 and TRBJ2-1; TRBD1 agrees at 10 bases. Looked up from germline, CDR1 is MRHNA and CDR2 is SNTAGT. With 0 bases clipped from V and 6 bases from J, the junction kept 2 bases outside the gene matches. The CDR3 contains 15 residues. CDR3 sequence (DNA): TGTGCCAGCAGTGACTCAGGACAGGGGGGCAATGAGCAGTTCTTC. Translated, it gives CASSDSGQGGNEQFF.

This clonotype was recorded many times. The V call is TRBV4-3, the J call TRBJ1-1; no clear D. The CDR3 is 17 residues long. The germline CDR1 and CDR2 sequences are LGHNA and YSLEER. Trimming cost V 0 bases and J 0 bases, with 14 bases left between them. CDR3 in amino acids: CASSQDNALYMNTEAFF. CDR3 nucleotides: TGCGCCAGCAGCCAAGATAACGCGCTGTATATGAACACTGAAGCTTTCTTT.

This chain connects TRBV6-1 to TRBJ1-5; tentatively, D is TRBD1 (6 bases). The CDR3 sequence is 13 residues long. V lost 2 bases and J lost 11, with 13 bases in between. The germline V gene has CDR1 MNHNS and CDR2 SASEGT. CDR3: CASSESTGRTQHF. In nucleotides, the CDR3 is TGTGCCAGCAGTGAATCGACAGGACGGACCCAGCATTTT.

V and J are TRBV6-5 and TRBJ1-2; unclear D gene. Germline CDR1 MNHEY, CDR2 SVGAGI. Trimming left V 0 bases short and J 3 bases short, with 8 bases between. This CDR3 comprises 14 residues. CDR3 in amino acids: CASSYSAKYYGYTF. For the CDR3, the DNA is TGTGCCAGCAGTTACTCGGCGAAGTACTATGGCTACACCTTC.

This clonotype was seen ten or more times. V is TRBV7-2 and J is TRBJ1-1; TRBD1 might be the D (6 bases). Trimming shortened V by 1 base and J by 12 bases, and 15 bases separated the two germline ends. Per the germline V gene, CDR1 is SGHTA and CDR2 is FQGNSA. This CDR3 region has 13 residues. Written as DNA, the CDR3 is TGTGCCAGCAGCTTAGAGCAGGGGCGCATACCTTTCTTT. It codes for CASSLEQGRIPFF.

This clonotype was seen a single time. This rearrangement joins TRBV12-5 to TRBJ2-2, with TRBD2 matching 8 bases. CDR3 length: 14 amino acids. V shed 4 bases and J 4 bases; nucleotides not matched to a gene: 2. Germline CDR1 LGHNT, CDR2 FRNRAP. The CDR3 region is CASGSSGRTGELFF. CDR3 sequence (DNA): TGTGCTAGTGGTTCTAGCGGGCGCACCGGGGAGCTGTTTTTT.